Listed below are T cell receptor beta chains from one sample, sequenced in a study of cytomegalovirus exposure and HLA in healthy donors. TCRdb's copy holds only in-frame clones and misses some; the assay was immunoSEQ multiplex PCR. Of fewer than 200,000 clones listed, less than 85% were seen once; the top ten hold around 1.5%. The sequencing input was PBMCs. Receptors were obtained from a male donor in good health and CMV-seronegative. The CDR3 runs from the conserved cysteine through the conserved F or W. Fields, in order: J gene, CDR3 length, clone size, V gene, D gene, CDR3 protein, CDR3 DNA. The D gene is left open where the match is weak. A row's size may be missing; if present it is once, few, many or a size class.

j_gene: TRBJ2-7
len: 18
abundance: -
v_gene: TRBV27
d_gene: TRBD1
CDR3aa: CASTQFGQGSVFGYEQYF
CDR3nt: TGTGCCAGCACCCAATTCGGACAGGGGTCGGTTTTTGGCTACGAGCAGTACTTC

j_gene: TRBJ2-4
len: 14
abundance: -
v_gene: TRBV28
d_gene: -
CDR3aa: CASTNQGTKNIQYF
CDR3nt: TGTGCCAGCACCAACCAGGGGACCAAAAACATTCAGTACTTC

j_gene: TRBJ1-1
len: 15
abundance: -
v_gene: TRBV7-3
d_gene: -
CDR3aa: CASSLIGDMNTEAFF
CDR3nt: TGTGCCAGCAGCTTAATCGGGGATATGAACACTGAAGCTTTCTTT

j_gene: TRBJ2-7
len: 15
abundance: few
v_gene: TRBV9
d_gene: -
CDR3aa: CASSPFPGGPYEQYF
CDR3nt: TGTGCCAGCAGCCCCTTTCCCGGGGGTCCCTACGAGCAGTACTTC

j_gene: TRBJ1-2
len: 16
abundance: once
v_gene: TRBV9
d_gene: -
CDR3aa: CASSVAEFSANYGYTF
CDR3nt: TGTGCCAGCAGCGTAGCCGAGTTCTCCGCAAACTATGGCTACACCTTC

j_gene: TRBJ2-7
len: 13
abundance: -
v_gene: TRBV28
d_gene: -
CDR3aa: CASSLSGPYEQYF
CDR3nt: TGTGCCAGCAGTTTATCCGGTCCCTACGAGCAGTACTTC

j_gene: TRBJ2-3
len: 18
abundance: -
v_gene: TRBV28
d_gene: TRBD1
CDR3aa: CASSLIPVTGAHTDTQYF
CDR3nt: TGTGCCAGCAGCCTAATTCCTGTGACAGGGGCCCACACAGATACGCAGTATTTT

j_gene: TRBJ1-2
len: 14
abundance: -
v_gene: TRBV9
d_gene: TRBD1
CDR3aa: CASSAQGDNYGYTF
CDR3nt: TGTGCCAGCAGCGCGCAGGGGGATAACTATGGCTACACCTTC

j_gene: TRBJ1-2
len: 14
abundance: -
v_gene: TRBV29-1
d_gene: TRBD1
CDR3aa: CSVATGATHYGYTF
CDR3nt: TGCAGCGTCGCGACAGGGGCGACCCACTATGGCTACACCTTC

j_gene: TRBJ1-1
len: 13
abundance: -
v_gene: TRBV29-1
d_gene: -
CDR3aa: CSVPGQKNTEAFF
CDR3nt: TGCAGCGTTCCAGGACAGAAGAACACTGAAGCTTTCTTT

j_gene: TRBJ1-1
len: 14
abundance: -
v_gene: TRBV18
d_gene: -
CDR3aa: CASSPYSGITEAFF
CDR3nt: TGTGCCAGCTCACCATACTCAGGGATCACTGAAGCTTTCTTT

j_gene: TRBJ1-1
len: 14
abundance: -
v_gene: TRBV5-1
d_gene: TRBD1
CDR3aa: CASSRTGVGTEAFF
CDR3nt: TGCGCCAGCAGCAGGACAGGGGTAGGCACTGAAGCTTTCTTT

j_gene: TRBJ1-4
len: 18
abundance: -
v_gene: TRBV12-5
d_gene: -
CDR3aa: CASGLDASDRSTNEKLFF
CDR3nt: TGTGCTAGTGGTTTGGACGCCTCGGACAGATCAACTAATGAAAAACTGTTTTTT

j_gene: TRBJ2-5
len: 18
abundance: -
v_gene: TRBV2
d_gene: TRBD1
CDR3aa: CASSVRRAGTGGAETQYF
CDR3nt: TGTGCCAGCAGTGTGAGGCGGGCGGGGACAGGGGGCGCCGAGACCCAGTACTTC

j_gene: TRBJ1-1
len: 12
abundance: -
v_gene: TRBV7-9
d_gene: -
CDR3aa: CSSSRGQQEAFF
CDR3nt: TGTTCCAGCAGCCGAGGACAGCAGGAAGCTTTCTTT

j_gene: TRBJ1-1
len: 16
abundance: -
v_gene: TRBV7-3
d_gene: TRBD1
CDR3aa: CASSSGTGRGHTEAFF
CDR3nt: TGTGCCAGCAGCTCCGGGACAGGAAGGGGTCACACTGAAGCTTTCTTT

j_gene: TRBJ1-4
len: 16
abundance: -
v_gene: TRBV6-6
d_gene: -
CDR3aa: CASSYSGGRKGEKLFF
CDR3nt: TGTGCCAGCAGTTATTCGGGGGGGCGTAAAGGCGAAAAACTGTTTTTT

j_gene: TRBJ2-7
len: 14
abundance: -
v_gene: TRBV9
d_gene: TRBD1
CDR3aa: CASSVATGGYEQYF
CDR3nt: TGTGCCAGCAGCGTAGCTACAGGGGGTTACGAGCAGTACTTC

j_gene: TRBJ1-3
len: 18
abundance: -
v_gene: TRBV11-2
d_gene: -
CDR3aa: CASSLGRGFGLSGNTIYF
CDR3nt: TGTGCCAGCAGCTTAGGGCGCGGTTTTGGACTCTCTGGAAACACCATATATTTT

j_gene: TRBJ1-2
len: 19
abundance: -
v_gene: TRBV19
d_gene: -
CDR3aa: CASSIYRQGRAPANYGYTF
CDR3nt: TGTGCCAGTAGTATATATCGTCAGGGAAGGGCCCCTGCGAACTATGGCTACACCTTC

j_gene: TRBJ2-2
len: 13
abundance: -
v_gene: TRBV29-1
d_gene: -
CDR3aa: CSVGDRNTGELFF
CDR3nt: TGCAGCGTTGGAGACAGAAACACCGGGGAGCTGTTTTTT

j_gene: TRBJ2-1
len: 15
abundance: few
v_gene: TRBV25-1
d_gene: TRBD2
CDR3aa: CASSDSSGGAYEQFF
CDR3nt: TGTGCCAGCAGTGATAGTAGCGGGGGGGCATATGAGCAGTTCTTC

j_gene: TRBJ1-2
len: 15
abundance: -
v_gene: TRBV7-8
d_gene: -
CDR3aa: CASSTDRGPTRGYTF
CDR3nt: TGTGCCAGCAGCACGGACAGAGGCCCAACTAGAGGCTACACCTTC

j_gene: TRBJ2-7
len: 17
abundance: -
v_gene: TRBV9
d_gene: -
CDR3aa: CASSVGSGGMVSYEQYF
CDR3nt: TGTGCCAGCAGCGTAGGGAGTGGCGGAATGGTCTCCTACGAGCAGTACTTC

j_gene: TRBJ2-7
len: 15
abundance: once
v_gene: TRBV18
d_gene: TRBD2
CDR3aa: CASSPGLAGVVEQYF
CDR3nt: TGTGCCAGCTCTCCAGGACTAGCGGGAGTGGTCGAGCAGTACTTC

j_gene: TRBJ2-7
len: 15
abundance: -
v_gene: TRBV27
d_gene: TRBD2
CDR3aa: CASSLGLAGPYEQYF
CDR3nt: TGTGCCAGCAGTTTAGGACTAGCGGGACCCTACGAGCAGTACTTC

j_gene: TRBJ1-5
len: 16
abundance: -
v_gene: TRBV19
d_gene: -
CDR3aa: CASIPLGAPSNQPQHF
CDR3nt: TGTGCCAGTATTCCGCTGGGCGCTCCGAGCAATCAGCCCCAGCATTTT

j_gene: TRBJ2-7
len: 14
abundance: -
v_gene: TRBV6-5
d_gene: TRBD2
CDR3aa: CASSYREGSYEQYF
CDR3nt: TGTGCCAGCAGTTACCGGGAGGGTTCCTACGAGCAGTACTTC

j_gene: TRBJ1-4
len: 14
abundance: -
v_gene: TRBV6-1
d_gene: TRBD1
CDR3aa: CASSRDSSNEKLFF
CDR3nt: TGTGCCAGCAGTCGGGACAGTTCTAATGAAAAACTGTTTTTT

j_gene: TRBJ1-4
len: 13
abundance: -
v_gene: TRBV9
d_gene: -
CDR3aa: CASSVSGSEKLFF
CDR3nt: TGTGCCAGCAGCGTATCGGGTTCAGAAAAACTGTTTTTT

j_gene: TRBJ1-5
len: 14
abundance: -
v_gene: TRBV5-6
d_gene: -
CDR3aa: CASSGGTGSQPQHF
CDR3nt: TGTGCCAGCAGCGGGGGTACAGGGTCCCAGCCCCAGCATTTT

j_gene: TRBJ2-5
len: 22
abundance: -
v_gene: TRBV9
d_gene: -
CDR3aa: CASSVSTPLTWSGRGLIETQYF
CDR3nt: TGTGCCAGCAGCGTGTCTACCCCCCTAACTTGGTCGGGGAGAGGTCTAATAGAGACCCAGTACTTC

j_gene: TRBJ1-2
len: 14
abundance: -
v_gene: TRBV19
d_gene: TRBD1
CDR3aa: CASSMLGTVLGYTF
CDR3nt: TGTGCCAGTAGTATGTTGGGGACAGTCTTGGGCTACACCTTC

j_gene: TRBJ2-3
len: 16
abundance: -
v_gene: TRBV2
d_gene: TRBD2
CDR3aa: CASSTLAGGSTDTQYF
CDR3nt: TGTGCCAGCAGTACTTTAGCGGGGGGGAGCACAGATACGCAGTATTTT

j_gene: TRBJ2-1
len: 15
abundance: once
v_gene: TRBV5-4
d_gene: TRBD2
CDR3aa: CASSSAAGGRNEQFF
CDR3nt: TGTGCCAGCAGCTCTGCAGCGGGGGGCCGGAATGAGCAGTTCTTC

j_gene: TRBJ2-1
len: 14
abundance: -
v_gene: TRBV6-5
d_gene: -
CDR3aa: CASSYPGHYNEQFF
CDR3nt: TGTGCCAGCAGTTACCCTGGACACTACAATGAGCAGTTCTTC

j_gene: TRBJ2-7
len: 18
abundance: -
v_gene: TRBV10-2
d_gene: TRBD2
CDR3aa: CASTVIAGGQSSSYEQYF
CDR3nt: TGCGCCAGCACGGTTATAGCGGGGGGCCAGTCGAGCTCCTACGAGCAGTACTTC

j_gene: TRBJ2-5
len: 14
abundance: -
v_gene: TRBV7-2
d_gene: -
CDR3aa: CASSLDRNQETQYF
CDR3nt: TGTGCCAGCAGCTTAGATAGAAACCAAGAGACCCAGTACTTC

j_gene: TRBJ2-3
len: 15
abundance: once
v_gene: TRBV7-2
d_gene: TRBD2
CDR3aa: CASSPSGGAADTQYF
CDR3nt: TGTGCCAGCAGCCCAAGCGGGGGGGCCGCGGATACGCAGTATTTT

j_gene: TRBJ1-1
len: 13
abundance: -
v_gene: TRBV5-1
d_gene: -
CDR3aa: CASSLSGGTEAFF
CDR3nt: TGCGCCAGCAGCTTGTCGGGCGGGACTGAAGCTTTCTTT

j_gene: TRBJ2-5
len: 15
abundance: -
v_gene: TRBV6-1
d_gene: -
CDR3aa: CASNTLGTPQETQYF
CDR3nt: TGTGCCAGCAACACCTTAGGGACTCCCCAAGAGACCCAGTACTTC

j_gene: TRBJ1-5
len: 17
abundance: -
v_gene: TRBV7-9
d_gene: -
CDR3aa: CASSLAPDSSGSQPQHF
CDR3nt: TGTGCCAGCAGCTTAGCCCCGGACAGTTCGGGATCTCAGCCCCAGCATTTT

j_gene: TRBJ2-7
len: 16
abundance: -
v_gene: TRBV1
d_gene: -
CDR3aa: CTSSQPDSCGIYEQYF
CDR3nt: TGCACCAGCAGCCAACCGGACAGCTGTGGGATCTACGAGCAGTACTTC

j_gene: TRBJ2-3
len: 14
abundance: few
v_gene: TRBV27
d_gene: TRBD2
CDR3aa: CASRGLAGADTQYF
CDR3nt: TGTGCCAGCAGGGGACTAGCGGGAGCAGATACGCAGTATTTT

j_gene: TRBJ1-4
len: 16
abundance: -
v_gene: TRBV18
d_gene: TRBD1
CDR3aa: CASSPMGTVTNEKLFF
CDR3nt: TGTGCCAGCTCACCAATGGGGACAGTAACTAATGAAAAACTGTTTTTT

j_gene: TRBJ1-2
len: 14
abundance: -
v_gene: TRBV6-1
d_gene: -
CDR3aa: CASSENAGNYGYTF
CDR3nt: TGTGCCAGCAGTGAAAACGCAGGAAATTATGGCTACACCTTC

j_gene: TRBJ2-5
len: 16
abundance: once
v_gene: TRBV7-3
d_gene: -
CDR3aa: CASSLLHIERQETQYF
CDR3nt: TGTGCCAGCAGCTTATTGCACATCGAGAGGCAAGAGACCCAGTACTTC

j_gene: TRBJ2-7
len: 16
abundance: -
v_gene: TRBV28
d_gene: TRBD1
CDR3aa: CASSTTTRQGSNEQYF
CDR3nt: TGTGCCAGCAGCACCACAACACGACAGGGGAGTAACGAGCAGTACTTC

j_gene: TRBJ1-1
len: 14
abundance: -
v_gene: TRBV5-1
d_gene: TRBD1
CDR3aa: CATSTGKGYTEAFF
CDR3nt: TGCGCCACTTCGACAGGGAAAGGTTACACTGAAGCTTTCTTT

j_gene: TRBJ2-2
len: 16
abundance: -
v_gene: TRBV7-3
d_gene: -
CDR3aa: CASRGPGAEHTGELFF
CDR3nt: TGTGCCAGCAGAGGCCCGGGAGCCGAACACACCGGGGAGCTGTTTTTT

j_gene: TRBJ2-1
len: 11
abundance: -
v_gene: TRBV7-2
d_gene: -
CDR3aa: CASSPGVEQFF
CDR3nt: TGTGCCAGCAGCCCAGGGGTTGAGCAGTTCTTC

j_gene: TRBJ1-4
len: 15
abundance: -
v_gene: TRBV9
d_gene: -
CDR3aa: CASSLEGKTNEKLFF
CDR3nt: TGTGCCAGCAGCTTAGAGGGGAAGACTAATGAAAAACTGTTTTTT

j_gene: TRBJ2-7
len: 15
abundance: -
v_gene: TRBV5-1
d_gene: -
CDR3aa: CASSLVGVSSYEQYF
CDR3nt: TGCGCCAGCAGCTTGGTCGGGGTAAGCTCCTACGAGCAGTACTTC

j_gene: TRBJ2-1
len: 13
abundance: -
v_gene: TRBV4-3
d_gene: TRBD2
CDR3aa: CASRLAGDNEQFF
CDR3nt: TGCGCCAGCAGGCTAGCGGGAGACAATGAGCAGTTCTTC

j_gene: TRBJ2-2
len: 14
abundance: -
v_gene: TRBV7-9
d_gene: -
CDR3aa: CASSPTGFGGELFF
CDR3nt: TGTGCCAGCAGCCCAACAGGGTTTGGCGGGGAGCTGTTTTTT

j_gene: TRBJ2-7
len: 13
abundance: -
v_gene: TRBV11-2
d_gene: -
CDR3aa: CASSVHRGGEQYF
CDR3nt: TGTGCCAGCAGCGTACACAGGGGGGGAGAGCAGTACTTC

j_gene: TRBJ1-2
len: 14
abundance: once
v_gene: TRBV5-5
d_gene: -
CDR3aa: CASSLAIGGYGYTF
CDR3nt: TGTGCCAGCAGCTTGGCGATCGGGGGATATGGCTACACCTTC

j_gene: TRBJ2-7
len: 12
abundance: -
v_gene: TRBV2
d_gene: TRBD1
CDR3aa: CAGRDRAYEQYF
CDR3nt: TGTGCCGGCAGGGACAGAGCCTACGAGCAGTACTTC

j_gene: TRBJ2-1
len: 16
abundance: few
v_gene: TRBV5-1
d_gene: TRBD1
CDR3aa: CASSLVTGVSHNEQFF
CDR3nt: TGCGCCAGCAGCTTGGTGACAGGGGTCTCGCACAATGAGCAGTTCTTC